This T cell receptor (beta chain) originates from a study of T cell responses to AZD1222 COVID-19 vaccine. Profiling relied on immunoSEQ multiplex PCR, and the TCRdb table lists in-frame clones only, not all of them. Among fewer than 100,000 clones listed, 90% to 95% were seen once. This CDR3 is 14 amino acids long. V was trimmed by 0 bases and J by 7 bases, leaving 9 bases between them. Germline V lookup: CDR1 LGHNA, CDR2 YNFKEQ. V usage is TRBV4-2 and J usage is TRBJ2-2, with no clear D. Here the sequenced sample was peripheral blood, taken on day 0 of AZD1222 vaccination. The sequence was obtained from an adult in good health. CDR3 nucleotide sequence: TGTGCCAGCAGCCAAGAGTATAGGATCGGGGAGCTGTTTTTT. This sequence encodes CASSQEYRIGELFF.